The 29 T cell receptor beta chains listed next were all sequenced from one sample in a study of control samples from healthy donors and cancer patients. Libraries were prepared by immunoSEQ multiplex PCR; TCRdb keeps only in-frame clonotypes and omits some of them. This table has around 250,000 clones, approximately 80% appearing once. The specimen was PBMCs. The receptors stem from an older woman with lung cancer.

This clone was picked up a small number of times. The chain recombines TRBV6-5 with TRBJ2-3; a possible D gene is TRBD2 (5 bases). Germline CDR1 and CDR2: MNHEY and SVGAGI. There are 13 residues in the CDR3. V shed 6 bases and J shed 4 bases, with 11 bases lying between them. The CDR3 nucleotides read TGTGCCAGCAGGGCGAGCGGCGCAGATACGCAGTATTTT. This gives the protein CASRASGADTQYF.

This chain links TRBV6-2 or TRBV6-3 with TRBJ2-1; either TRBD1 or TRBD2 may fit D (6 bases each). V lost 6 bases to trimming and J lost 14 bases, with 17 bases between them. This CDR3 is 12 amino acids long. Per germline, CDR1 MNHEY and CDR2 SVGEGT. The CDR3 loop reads CASSSVGGSEFF. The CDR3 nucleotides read TGTGCCAGCAGCAGCGTAGGGGGGTCGGAGTTCTTC.

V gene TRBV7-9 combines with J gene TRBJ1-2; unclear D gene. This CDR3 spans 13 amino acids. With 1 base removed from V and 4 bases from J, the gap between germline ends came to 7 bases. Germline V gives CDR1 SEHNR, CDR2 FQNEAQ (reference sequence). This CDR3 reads CASSLGVFYGYTF. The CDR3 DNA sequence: TGTGCCAGCAGCTTAGGGGTGTTCTATGGCTACACCTTC.

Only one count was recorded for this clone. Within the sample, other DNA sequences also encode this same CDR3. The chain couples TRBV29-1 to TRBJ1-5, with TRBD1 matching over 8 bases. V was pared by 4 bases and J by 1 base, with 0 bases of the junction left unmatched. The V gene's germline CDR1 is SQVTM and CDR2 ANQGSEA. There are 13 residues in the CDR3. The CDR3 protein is CSVGQGSNQPQHF. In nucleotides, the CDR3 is TGCAGCGTTGGACAGGGGAGCAATCAGCCCCAGCATTTT.

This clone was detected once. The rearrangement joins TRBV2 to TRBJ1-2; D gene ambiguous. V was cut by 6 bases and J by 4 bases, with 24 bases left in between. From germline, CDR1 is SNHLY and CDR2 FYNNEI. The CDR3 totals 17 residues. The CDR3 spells CASSPGGGRGPSYGYTF. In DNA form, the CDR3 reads TGTGCCAGCAGCCCCGGCGGCGGCCGAGGGCCTTCCTATGGCTACACCTTC.

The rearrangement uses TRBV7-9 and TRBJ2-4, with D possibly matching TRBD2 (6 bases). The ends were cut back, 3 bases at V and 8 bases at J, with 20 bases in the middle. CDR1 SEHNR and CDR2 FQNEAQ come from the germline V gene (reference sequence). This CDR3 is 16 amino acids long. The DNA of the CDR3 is TGTGCCAGCAGCTTGCCCCTAAACCGGGACTTGGACATTCAGTACTTC. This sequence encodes CASSLPLNRDLDIQYF.

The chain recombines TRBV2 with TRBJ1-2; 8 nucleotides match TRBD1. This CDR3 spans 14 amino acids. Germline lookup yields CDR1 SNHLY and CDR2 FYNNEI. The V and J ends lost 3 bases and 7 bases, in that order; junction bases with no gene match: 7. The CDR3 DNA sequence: TGTGCCAGCAGTGATGGGTGGACAGGGTTTGGCTACACCTTC. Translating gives CASSDGWTGFGYTF. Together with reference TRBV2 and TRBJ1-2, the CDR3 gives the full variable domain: EPEVTQTPSHQVTQMGQEVILRCVPISNHLYFYWYRQILGQKVEFLVSFYNNEISEKSEIFDDQFSVERPDGSNFTLKIRSTKLEDSAMYFCASSDGWTGFGYTFGSGTRLTVV.

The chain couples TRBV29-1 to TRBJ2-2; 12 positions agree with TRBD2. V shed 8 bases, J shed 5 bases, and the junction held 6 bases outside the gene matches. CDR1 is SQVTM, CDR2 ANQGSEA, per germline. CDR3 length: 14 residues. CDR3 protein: CSSLAGGGTGELFF. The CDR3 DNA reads TGCAGCTCACTAGCGGGGGGTGGGACCGGGGAGCTGTTTTTT.

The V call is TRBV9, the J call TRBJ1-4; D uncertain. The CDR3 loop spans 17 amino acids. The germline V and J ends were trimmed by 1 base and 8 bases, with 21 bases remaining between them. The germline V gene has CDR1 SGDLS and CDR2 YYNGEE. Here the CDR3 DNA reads TGTGCCAGCAGCGTACCTCGATCCTATCTTCTGGGCGAAAAACTGTTTTTT. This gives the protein CASSVPRSYLLGEKLFF.

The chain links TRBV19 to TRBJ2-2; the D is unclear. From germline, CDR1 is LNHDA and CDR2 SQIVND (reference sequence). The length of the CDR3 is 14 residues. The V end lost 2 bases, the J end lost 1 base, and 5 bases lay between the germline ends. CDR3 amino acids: CASSITRNTGELFF. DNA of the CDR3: TGTGCCAGTAGTATAACCCGGAACACCGGGGAGCTGTTTTTT.

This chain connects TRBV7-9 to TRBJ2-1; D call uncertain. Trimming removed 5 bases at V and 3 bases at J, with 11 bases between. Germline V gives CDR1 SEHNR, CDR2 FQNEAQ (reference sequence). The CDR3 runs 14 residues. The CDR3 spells CASSTADGYNEQFF. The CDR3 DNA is TGTGCCAGCAGCACAGCTGACGGCTACAATGAGCAGTTCTTC.

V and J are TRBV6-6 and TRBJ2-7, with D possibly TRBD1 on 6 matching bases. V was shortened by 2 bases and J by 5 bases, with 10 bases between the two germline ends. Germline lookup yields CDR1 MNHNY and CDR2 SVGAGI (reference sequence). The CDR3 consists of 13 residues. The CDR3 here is CASSYNRDNEQYF. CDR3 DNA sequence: TGTGCCAGCAGTTACAACAGGGACAACGAGCAGTACTTC.

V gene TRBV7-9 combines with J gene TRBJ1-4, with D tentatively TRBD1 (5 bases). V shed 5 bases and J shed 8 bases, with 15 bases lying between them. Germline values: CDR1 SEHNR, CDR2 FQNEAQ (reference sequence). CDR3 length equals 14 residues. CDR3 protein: CASSATAKGEKLFF. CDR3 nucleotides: TGTGCCAGCAGCGCAACAGCAAAGGGGGAAAAACTGTTTTTT. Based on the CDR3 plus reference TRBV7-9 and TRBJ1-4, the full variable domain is DTGVSQNPRHKITKRGQNVTFRCDPISEHNRLYWYRQTLGQGPEFLTYFQNEAQLEKSRLLSDRFSAERPKGSFSTLEIQRTEQGDSAMYLCASSATAKGEKLFFGSGTQLSVL.

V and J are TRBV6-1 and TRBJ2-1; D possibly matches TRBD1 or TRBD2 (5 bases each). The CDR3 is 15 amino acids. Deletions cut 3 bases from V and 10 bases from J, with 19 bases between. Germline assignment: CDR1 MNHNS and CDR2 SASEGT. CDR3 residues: CASSDREGPLSEQFF. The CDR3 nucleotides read TGTGCCAGCAGTGATCGAGAGGGACCGCTCTCGGAGCAGTTCTTC.

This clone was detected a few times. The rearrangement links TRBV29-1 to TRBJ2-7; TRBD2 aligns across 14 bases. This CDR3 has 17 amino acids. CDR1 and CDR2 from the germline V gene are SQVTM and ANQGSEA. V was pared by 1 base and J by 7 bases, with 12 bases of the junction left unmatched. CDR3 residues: CSVEGGTSGGGGREQYF. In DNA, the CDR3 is TGCAGCGTTGAAGGTGGGACTAGCGGGGGAGGCGGGAGAGAGCAGTACTTC.

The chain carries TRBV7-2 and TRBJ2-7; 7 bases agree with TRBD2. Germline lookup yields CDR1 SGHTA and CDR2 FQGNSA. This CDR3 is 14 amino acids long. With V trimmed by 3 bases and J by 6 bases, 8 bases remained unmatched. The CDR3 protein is CASSFAGANSEQYF. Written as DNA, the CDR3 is TGTGCCAGCAGCTTCGCGGGAGCAAATTCCGAGCAGTACTTC.

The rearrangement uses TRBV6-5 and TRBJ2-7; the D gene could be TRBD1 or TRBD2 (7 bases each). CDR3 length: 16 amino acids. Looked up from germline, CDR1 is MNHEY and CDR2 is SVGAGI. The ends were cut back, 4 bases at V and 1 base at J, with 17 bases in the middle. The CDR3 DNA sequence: TGTGCCAGCAGTTCCCAGGGGGGGCACCATTCCTACGAGCAGTACTTC. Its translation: CASSSQGGHHSYEQYF.

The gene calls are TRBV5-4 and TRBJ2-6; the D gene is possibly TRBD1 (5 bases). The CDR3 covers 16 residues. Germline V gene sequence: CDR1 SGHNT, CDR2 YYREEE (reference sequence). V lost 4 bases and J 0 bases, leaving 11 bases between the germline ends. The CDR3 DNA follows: TGTGCCAGCAGCCCACGACAGTCCTCTGGGGCCAACGTCCTGACTTTC. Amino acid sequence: CASSPRQSSGANVLTF.

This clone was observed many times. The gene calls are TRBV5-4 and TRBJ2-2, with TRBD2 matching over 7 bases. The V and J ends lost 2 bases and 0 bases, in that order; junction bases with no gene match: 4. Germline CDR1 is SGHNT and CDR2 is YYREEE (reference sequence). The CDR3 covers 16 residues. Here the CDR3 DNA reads TGTGCCAGCAGCTTAGGACTAGTCGCGAACACCGGGGAGCTGTTTTTT. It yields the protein CASSLGLVANTGELFF.

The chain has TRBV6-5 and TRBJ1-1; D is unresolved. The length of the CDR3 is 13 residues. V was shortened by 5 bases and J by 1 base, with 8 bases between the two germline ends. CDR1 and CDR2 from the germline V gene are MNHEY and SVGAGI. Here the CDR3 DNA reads TGTGCCAGCAGTACGACATGGAACACTGAAGCTTTCTTT. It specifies CASSTTWNTEAFF.

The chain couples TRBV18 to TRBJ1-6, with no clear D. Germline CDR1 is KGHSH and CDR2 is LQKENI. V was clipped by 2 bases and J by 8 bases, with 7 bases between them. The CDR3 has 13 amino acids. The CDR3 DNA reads TGTGCCAGCTCACCAGCGTTGGATTCACCCCTCCACTTT. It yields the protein CASSPALDSPLHF.

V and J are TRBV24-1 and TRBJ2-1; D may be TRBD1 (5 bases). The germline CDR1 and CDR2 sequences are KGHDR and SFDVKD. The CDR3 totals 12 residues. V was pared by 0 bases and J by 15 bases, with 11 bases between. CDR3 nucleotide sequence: TGTGCCACCAGTGATTTGCCAGGGCCCCGGTTCTTC. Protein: CATSDLPGPRFF.

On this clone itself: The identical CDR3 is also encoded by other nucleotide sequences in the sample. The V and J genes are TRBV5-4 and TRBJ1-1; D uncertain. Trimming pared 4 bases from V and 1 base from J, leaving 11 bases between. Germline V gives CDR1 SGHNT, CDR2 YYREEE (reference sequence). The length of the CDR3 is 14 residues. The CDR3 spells CASSPGQTNTEAFF. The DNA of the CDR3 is TGTGCCAGCAGCCCCGGGCAGACGAACACTGAAGCTTTCTTT.

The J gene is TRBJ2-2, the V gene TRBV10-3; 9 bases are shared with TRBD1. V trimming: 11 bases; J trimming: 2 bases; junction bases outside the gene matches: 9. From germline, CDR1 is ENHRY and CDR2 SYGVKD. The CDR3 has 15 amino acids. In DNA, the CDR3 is TGTGCCCATTCCTGGGACAGGGTAAACACCGGGGAGCTGTTTTTT. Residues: CAHSWDRVNTGELFF.

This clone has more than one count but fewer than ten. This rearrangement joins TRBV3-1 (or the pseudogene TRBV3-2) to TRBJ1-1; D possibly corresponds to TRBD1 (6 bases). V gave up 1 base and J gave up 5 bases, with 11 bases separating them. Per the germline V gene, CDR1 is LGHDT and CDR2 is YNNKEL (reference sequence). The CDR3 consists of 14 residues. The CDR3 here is CASSQVKGQTEAFF. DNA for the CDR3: TGTGCCAGCAGCCAAGTTAAAGGACAGACTGAAGCTTTCTTT.

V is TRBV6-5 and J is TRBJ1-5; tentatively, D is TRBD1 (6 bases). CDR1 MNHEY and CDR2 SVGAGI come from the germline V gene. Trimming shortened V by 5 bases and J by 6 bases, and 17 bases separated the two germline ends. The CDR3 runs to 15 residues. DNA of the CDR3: TGTGCCAGCAGTCCCTTTGGACAGTCCAGTCAGCCCCAGCATTTT. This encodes CASSPFGQSSQPQHF.

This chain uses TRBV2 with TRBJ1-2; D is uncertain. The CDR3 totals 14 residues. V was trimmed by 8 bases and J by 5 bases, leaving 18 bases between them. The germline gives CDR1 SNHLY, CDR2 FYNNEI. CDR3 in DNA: TGTGCCAGCGACCCGACTTCCTACGGATATGGCTACACCTTC. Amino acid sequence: CASDPTSYGYGYTF.

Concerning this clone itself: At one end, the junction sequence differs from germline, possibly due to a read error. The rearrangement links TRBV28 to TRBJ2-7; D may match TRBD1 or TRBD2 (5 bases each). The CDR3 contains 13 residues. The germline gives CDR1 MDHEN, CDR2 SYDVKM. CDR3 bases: TGTGCCAGCAGTTTATTTCTGGTCAAGGGGCGGGACTTC. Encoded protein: CASSLFLVKGRDF. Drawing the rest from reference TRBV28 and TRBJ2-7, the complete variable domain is DVKVTQSSRYLVKRTGEKVFLECVQDMDHENMFWYRQDPGLGLRLIYFSYDVKMKEKGDIPEGYSVSREKKERFSLILESASTNQTSMYLCASSLFLVKGRDFGPGTRLTVT.

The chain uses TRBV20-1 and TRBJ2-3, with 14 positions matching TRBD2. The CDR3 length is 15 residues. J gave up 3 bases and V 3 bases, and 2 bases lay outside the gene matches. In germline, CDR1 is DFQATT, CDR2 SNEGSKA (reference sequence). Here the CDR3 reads CSASRTSGRTDTQYF. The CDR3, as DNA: TGCAGTGCTAGTCGGACTAGCGGGAGGACAGATACGCAGTATTTT.